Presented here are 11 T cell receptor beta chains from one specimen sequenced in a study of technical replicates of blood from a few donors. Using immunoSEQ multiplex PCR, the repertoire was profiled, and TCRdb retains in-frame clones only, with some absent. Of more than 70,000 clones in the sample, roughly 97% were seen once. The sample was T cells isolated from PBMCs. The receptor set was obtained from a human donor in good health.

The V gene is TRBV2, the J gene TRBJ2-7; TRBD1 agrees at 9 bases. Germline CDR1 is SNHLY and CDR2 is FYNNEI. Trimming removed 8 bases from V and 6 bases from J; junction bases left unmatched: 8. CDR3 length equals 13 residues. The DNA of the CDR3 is TGTGCCAGCCGGGACAGGGACTTCGGCGAGCAGTACTTC. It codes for CASRDRDFGEQYF.

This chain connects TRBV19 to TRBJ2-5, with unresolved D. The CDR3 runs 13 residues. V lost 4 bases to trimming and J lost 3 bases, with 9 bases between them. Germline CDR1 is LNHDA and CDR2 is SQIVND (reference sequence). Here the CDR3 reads CASSSGRKETQYF. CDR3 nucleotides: TGTGCCAGTAGTAGTGGCAGGAAAGAGACCCAGTACTTC.

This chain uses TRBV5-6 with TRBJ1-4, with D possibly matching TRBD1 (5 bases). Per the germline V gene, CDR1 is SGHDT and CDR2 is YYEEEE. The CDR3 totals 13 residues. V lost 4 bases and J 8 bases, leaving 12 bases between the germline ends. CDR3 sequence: CASSPDGGEKLFF. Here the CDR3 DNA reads TGTGCCAGCAGCCCCGATGGGGGGGAAAAACTGTTTTTT.

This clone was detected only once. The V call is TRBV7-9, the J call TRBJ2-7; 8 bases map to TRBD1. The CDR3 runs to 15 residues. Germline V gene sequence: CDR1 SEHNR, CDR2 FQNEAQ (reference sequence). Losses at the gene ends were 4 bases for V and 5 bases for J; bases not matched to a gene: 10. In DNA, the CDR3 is TGTGCCAGCAGCTCAGCGGTTTCAGGGGGCCACGAGCAGTACTTC. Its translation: CASSSAVSGGHEQYF.

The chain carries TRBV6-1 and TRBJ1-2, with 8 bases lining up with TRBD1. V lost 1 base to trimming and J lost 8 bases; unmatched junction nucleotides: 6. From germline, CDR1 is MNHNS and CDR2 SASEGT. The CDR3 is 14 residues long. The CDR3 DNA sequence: TGTGCCAGCAGTGAAGTCGGGACAGGAAGCGGCTACACCTTC. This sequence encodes CASSEVGTGSGYTF.

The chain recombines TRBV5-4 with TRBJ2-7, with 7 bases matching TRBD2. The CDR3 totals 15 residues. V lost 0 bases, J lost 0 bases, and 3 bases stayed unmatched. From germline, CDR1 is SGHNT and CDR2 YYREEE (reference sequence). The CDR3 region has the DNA TGTGCCAGCAGCTTGGATAGCGGGTACTCCTACGAGCAGTACTTC. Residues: CASSLDSGYSYEQYF.

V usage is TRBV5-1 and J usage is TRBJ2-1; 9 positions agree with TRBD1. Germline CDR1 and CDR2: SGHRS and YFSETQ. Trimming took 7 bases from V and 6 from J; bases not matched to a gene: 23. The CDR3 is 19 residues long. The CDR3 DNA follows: TGCGCCAGCGCACGAATTACCTCGCTCGGGACAGGGAAGTCCAATGAGCAGTTCTTC. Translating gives CASARITSLGTGKSNEQFF.

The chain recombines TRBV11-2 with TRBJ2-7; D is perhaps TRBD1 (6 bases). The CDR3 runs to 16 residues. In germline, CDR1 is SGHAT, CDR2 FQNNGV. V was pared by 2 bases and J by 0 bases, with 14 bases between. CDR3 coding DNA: TGTGCCAGCAGCTTATATGGGGGCAGGGGCTCCTACGAGCAGTACTTC. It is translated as CASSLYGGRGSYEQYF.

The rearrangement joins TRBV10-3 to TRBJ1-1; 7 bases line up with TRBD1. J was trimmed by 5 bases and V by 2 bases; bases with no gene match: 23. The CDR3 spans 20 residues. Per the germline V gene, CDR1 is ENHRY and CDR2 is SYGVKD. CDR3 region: CAISEALSGQAPRGGTEAFF. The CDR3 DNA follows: TGTGCCATCAGTGAGGCATTGAGCGGACAGGCGCCCCGAGGGGGTACTGAAGCTTTCTTT.

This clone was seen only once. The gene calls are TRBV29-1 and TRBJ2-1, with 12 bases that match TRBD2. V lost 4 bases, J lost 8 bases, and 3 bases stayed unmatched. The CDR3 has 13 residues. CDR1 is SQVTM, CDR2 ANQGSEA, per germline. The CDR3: CSVGTSGNHEQFF. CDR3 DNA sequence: TGCAGCGTTGGGACTAGCGGGAATCATGAGCAGTTCTTC.

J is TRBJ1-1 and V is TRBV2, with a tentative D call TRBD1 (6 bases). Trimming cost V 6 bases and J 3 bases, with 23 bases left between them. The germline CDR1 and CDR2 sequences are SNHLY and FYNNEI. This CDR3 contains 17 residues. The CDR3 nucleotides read TGTGCCAGCAGCGCTACCAGGACAGAGACGACTGACACTGAAGCTTTCTTT. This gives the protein CASSATRTETTDTEAFF.